The 18 T cell receptor beta chains below were found in one sample sequenced in a study of regulatory and conventional T cells in RAG deficiency. Conventional CD4+ T cells were sorted from blood as CD25-low CD127-high cells. Sequencing was performed with immunoSEQ multiplex PCR; in TCRdb, only in-frame clones are kept and a portion is missing. Of about 46,000 clones listed, approximately 90% were seen once; the top ten hold approximately 0.51%. These sequences were also reported in another study, on regulatory T cells. That source adds: Primers: 52 TRBV forward and 13 TRBJ reverse.

Sequenced: CD4+ effector T cells sorted from blood. The receptors shown here come from a human donor in good health.

V and J are TRBV11-3 and TRBJ1-2, with D possibly matching TRBD1 (5 bases). Germline V gene data show CDR1 as SGHNT and CDR2 as YENEEA. The V gene lost 3 bases and the J gene lost 3 bases, with 11 bases spanning the gap. This CDR3 spans 14 amino acids. The CDR3 DNA reads as TGTGCCAGCAGCTTCCTCGGGGGGGACTATGGCTACACCTTC. Translated, it gives CASSFLGGDYGYTF.

The chain links TRBV10-3 to TRBJ1-1; tentatively, D is TRBD1 (6 bases). The CDR3 length is 13 residues. CDR1 is ENHRY and CDR2 is SYGVKD in the germline V gene. The germline V and J ends were trimmed by 8 bases and 4 bases, with 14 bases remaining between them. The CDR3 DNA reads as TGTGCCATCGGGGTACAGGGCGTCACTGAAGCTTTCTTT. This sequence encodes CAIGVQGVTEAFF.

The CDR3 region has the DNA TGTGCCAGCAGTCCGGGACCAATCTTAAAGGGTGAGCAGTTCTTC. It is translated as CASSPGPILKGEQFF. This chain connects TRBV6-4 to TRBJ2-1; either TRBD1 or TRBD2 may supply D (5 bases each). The V and J ends lost 5 bases and 9 bases respectively, with 20 bases between them. CDR1 is MRHNA and CDR2 is SNTAGT in the germline V gene. This CDR3 comprises 15 residues.

This chain joins TRBV6-1 and TRBJ1-2, with D possibly matching TRBD1 (6 bases). This CDR3 is built from 16 residues. Trimming took off 1 base at V and 5 bases at J, with 17 bases between the two ends. The germline V gene has CDR1 MNHNS and CDR2 SASEGT. CDR3 region: CASSEDRQGIRYGYTF. CDR3 sequence (DNA): TGTGCCAGCAGTGAAGACCGTCAGGGGATTCGGTATGGCTACACCTTC.

This CDR3 reads CASSPRQLNTGELFF. CDR3 coding DNA: TGTGCCAGCTCACCCCGGCAGCTCAACACCGGGGAGCTGTTTTTT. The chain uses TRBV18 and TRBJ2-2; D unresolved. Trimming pared 3 bases from V and 2 bases from J, leaving 10 bases between. The CDR3 consists of 15 residues. Per germline, CDR1 KGHSH and CDR2 LQKENI.

This chain uses TRBV13 with TRBJ2-5; D possibly matches TRBD1 or TRBD2 (5 bases each). This CDR3 has 13 residues. Germline CDR1 PRHDT, CDR2 FYEKMQ (reference sequence). Trimming removed 2 bases at V and 11 bases at J, with 15 bases between. The CDR3 sequence is CASSLLYGTGQYF. The DNA of the CDR3 is TGTGCCAGCAGCTTATTATACGGGACGGGGCAGTACTTC.

The V call is TRBV2, the J call TRBJ1-5; TRBD1 matches 7 bases. The V segment lost 5 bases and the J segment 3 bases; nucleotides outside the gene matches: 7. CDR1 and CDR2 from the germline V gene are SNHLY and FYNNEI. The CDR3 runs 15 residues. The CDR3 DNA reads TGTGCCAGCAGTTCCCAGGGGGTAAACAATCAGCCCCAGCATTTT. Protein product: CASSSQGVNNQPQHF.

This clone was seen just once. The V and J genes are TRBV7-9 and TRBJ1-1; D unclear. From germline, CDR1 is SEHNR and CDR2 FQNEAQ (reference sequence). This CDR3 contains 13 residues. The V gene lost 5 bases and the J gene lost 0 bases, with 7 bases spanning the gap. The CDR3 is CASSATVNTEAFF. DNA for the CDR3: TGTGCCAGCAGCGCGACGGTGAACACTGAAGCTTTCTTT.

This clone appeared a single time. The V and J genes are TRBV11-2 and TRBJ1-1; tentative D call: TRBD1 (5 bases). In germline, CDR1 is SGHAT, CDR2 FQNNGV. V was shortened by 5 bases and J by 3 bases, with 28 bases between the two germline ends. CDR3 length: 19 residues. CDR3 residues: CASSRGPQGVGWRDTEAFF. CDR3 in DNA: TGTGCCAGCAGCCGGGGTCCCCAAGGGGTGGGGTGGAGGGACACTGAAGCTTTCTTT.

This clone was detected only a few times. The chain couples TRBV16 to TRBJ1-1; unclear D gene. From germline, CDR1 is KGHSY and CDR2 FQNENV. CDR3 size: 15 residues. Trimming removed 2 bases at V and 0 bases at J, with 10 bases between. CDR3 sequence (DNA): TGTGCCAGCAGCCAAACCCCAAGGATGAACACTGAAGCTTTCTTT. Its translation is CASSQTPRMNTEAFF.

This clone was recorded once. The CDR3: CASSLASGSYNEQFF. Written as DNA, the CDR3 is TGTGCCAGCAGCTTGGCCAGCGGCTCCTACAATGAGCAGTTCTTC. The V gene is TRBV5-5, the J gene TRBJ2-1; a weak D match, TRBD2 (5 bases). V gave up 0 bases and J gave up 0 bases, with 7 bases separating them. The CDR3 loop spans 15 amino acids. Germline loops: CDR1 SGHKS, CDR2 YYEKEE (reference sequence).

The V and J genes are TRBV6-5 and TRBJ2-6; D is uncertain. This CDR3 is built from 14 residues. V lost 0 bases, J lost 3 bases, and 3 bases lay in between. CDR1 and CDR2 from the germline V gene are MNHEY and SVGAGI. CDR3: CASSYSGGANVLTF. CDR3 bases: TGTGCCAGCAGTTACTCGGGTGGGGCCAACGTCCTGACTTTC.

This clone has a handful of counts. The chain recombines TRBV7-3 with TRBJ1-1; D is undetermined. The germline V and J ends were trimmed by 3 bases and 3 bases, with 8 bases remaining between them. The CDR3 runs to 13 residues. Looked up from germline, CDR1 is SGHTA and CDR2 is FQGTGA. The CDR3: CASSFNRDTEAFF. CDR3 nucleotides: TGTGCCAGCAGCTTTAATAGGGACACTGAAGCTTTCTTT.

This sequence joins TRBV19 and TRBJ1-2; TRBD1 matches at 8 bases. Germline CDR1 is LNHDA and CDR2 is SQIVND (reference sequence). Unmatched junction bases numbered 11, after V lost 10 bases and J lost 4 bases. The CDR3 runs to 14 residues. The CDR3 region is CATNDPGGGYGYTF. CDR3 nucleotide sequence: TGTGCCACAAACGACCCAGGGGGCGGCTATGGCTACACCTTC.

This chain connects TRBV6-5 to TRBJ1-2; D is unclear. V gave up 5 bases and J gave up 5 bases, with 9 bases separating them. Germline CDR1 is MNHEY and CDR2 is SVGAGI. The CDR3 loop spans 12 amino acids. CDR3 sequence (DNA): TGTGCCAGCAGTGAATCCGGTTATGGCTACACCTTC. It is translated as CASSESGYGYTF.

The V call is TRBV30, the J call TRBJ1-1; perhaps TRBD1 as D (5 bases). The germline CDR1 and CDR2 sequences are GTSNPN and SVGIG (reference sequence). The germline V and J ends were trimmed by 5 bases and 5 bases, with 12 bases remaining between them. The CDR3 runs 12 residues. The CDR3 reads CAWETGSTEAFF. In DNA form, the CDR3 reads TGTGCCTGGGAAACAGGTTCGACTGAAGCTTTCTTT.

The J gene is TRBJ2-5, the V gene TRBV11-2, with D unresolved. CDR3 size: 12 residues. Between the trimmed V and J ends, which lost 5 bases and 1 base, there was a span of 5 bases. The germline gives CDR1 SGHAT, CDR2 FQNNGV. The DNA of the CDR3 is TGTGCCAGCAGCCTAACCCAAGAGACCCAGTACTTC. It specifies CASSLTQETQYF.

The chain employs TRBV30 and TRBJ2-7; perhaps TRBD2 as D (6 bases). This CDR3 is built from 16 residues. Trimming shortened V by 0 bases and J by 0 bases, and 15 bases separated the two germline ends. Germline V lookup: CDR1 GTSNPN, CDR2 SVGIG (reference sequence). CDR3 residues: CAWSVSLTGGSYEQYF. The DNA of the CDR3 is TGTGCCTGGAGTGTGTCGCTTACCGGGGGCTCCTACGAGCAGTACTTC.